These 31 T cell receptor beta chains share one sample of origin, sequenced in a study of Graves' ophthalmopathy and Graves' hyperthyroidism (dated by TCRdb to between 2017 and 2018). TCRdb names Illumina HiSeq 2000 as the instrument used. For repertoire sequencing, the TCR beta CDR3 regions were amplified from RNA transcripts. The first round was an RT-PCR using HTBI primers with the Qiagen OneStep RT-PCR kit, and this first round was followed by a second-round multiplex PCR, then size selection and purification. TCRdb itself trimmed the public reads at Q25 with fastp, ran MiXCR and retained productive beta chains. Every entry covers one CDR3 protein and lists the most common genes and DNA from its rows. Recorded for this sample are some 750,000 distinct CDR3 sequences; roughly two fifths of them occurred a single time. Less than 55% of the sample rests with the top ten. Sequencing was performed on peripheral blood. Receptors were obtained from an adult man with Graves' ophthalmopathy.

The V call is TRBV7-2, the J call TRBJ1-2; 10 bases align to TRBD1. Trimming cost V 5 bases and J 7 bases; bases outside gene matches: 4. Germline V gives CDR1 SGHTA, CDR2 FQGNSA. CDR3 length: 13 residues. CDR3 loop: CASSGDRGTGYTF. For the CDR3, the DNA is TGTGCCAGCAGCGGGGACAGGGGTACTGGCTACACCTTC.

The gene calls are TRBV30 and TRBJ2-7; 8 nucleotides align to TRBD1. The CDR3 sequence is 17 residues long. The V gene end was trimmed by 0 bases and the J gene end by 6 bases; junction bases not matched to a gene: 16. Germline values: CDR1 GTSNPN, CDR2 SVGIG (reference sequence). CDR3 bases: TGTGCCTGGAGTGTACAGGGCAGGGGGCGCCGACTGCGCGAGCAGTACTTC. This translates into CAWSVQGRGRRLREQYF.

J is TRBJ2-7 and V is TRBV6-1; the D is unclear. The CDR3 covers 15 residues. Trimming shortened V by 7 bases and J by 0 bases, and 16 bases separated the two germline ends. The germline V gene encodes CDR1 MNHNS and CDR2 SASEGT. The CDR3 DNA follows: TGTGCCAGCAATTCAAGCACCATTAGCTCCTACGAGCAGTACTTC. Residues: CASNSSTISSYEQYF.

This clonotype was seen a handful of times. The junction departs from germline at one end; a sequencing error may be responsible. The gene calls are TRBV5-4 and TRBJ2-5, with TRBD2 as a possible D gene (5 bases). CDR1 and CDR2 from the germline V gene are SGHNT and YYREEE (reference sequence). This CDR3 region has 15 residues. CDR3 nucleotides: TGCGCCAGCAGCCAAGATTGGCGGGCCCAAGAGACCCAGTACTTC. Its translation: CASSQDWRAQETQYF.

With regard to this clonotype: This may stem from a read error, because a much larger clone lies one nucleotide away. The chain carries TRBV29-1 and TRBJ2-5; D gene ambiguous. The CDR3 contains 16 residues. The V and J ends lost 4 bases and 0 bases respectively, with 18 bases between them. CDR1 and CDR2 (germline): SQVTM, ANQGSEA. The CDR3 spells CSVVPTATQYQETQYF. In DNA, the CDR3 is TGCAGCGTTGTACCAACCGCGACACAGTACCAAGAGACCCAGTACTTC.

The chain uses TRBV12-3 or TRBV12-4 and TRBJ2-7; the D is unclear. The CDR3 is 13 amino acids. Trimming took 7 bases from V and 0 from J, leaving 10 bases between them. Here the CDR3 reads CASMESDSYEQYF. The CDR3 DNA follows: TGTGCCAGCATGGAGTCCGACTCCTACGAGCAGTACTTC.

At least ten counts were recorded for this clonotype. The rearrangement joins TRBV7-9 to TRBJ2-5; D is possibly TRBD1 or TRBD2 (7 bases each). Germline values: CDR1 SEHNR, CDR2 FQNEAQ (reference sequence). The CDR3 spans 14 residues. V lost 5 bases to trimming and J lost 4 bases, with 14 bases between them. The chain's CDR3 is CASSQGGTAETQYF. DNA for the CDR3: TGTGCCAGCAGCCAGGGAGGGACAGCAGAGACCCAGTACTTC.

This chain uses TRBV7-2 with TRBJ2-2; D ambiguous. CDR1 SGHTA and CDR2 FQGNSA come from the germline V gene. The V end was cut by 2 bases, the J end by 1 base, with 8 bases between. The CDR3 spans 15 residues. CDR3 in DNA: TGTGCCAGCAGCTTATTCTGGGGGAACACCGGGGAGCTGTTTTTT. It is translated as CASSLFWGNTGELFF.

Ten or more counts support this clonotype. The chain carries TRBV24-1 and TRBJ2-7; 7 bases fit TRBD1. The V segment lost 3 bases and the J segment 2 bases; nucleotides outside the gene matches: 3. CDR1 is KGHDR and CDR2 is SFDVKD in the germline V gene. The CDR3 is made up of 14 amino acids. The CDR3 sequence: CATSDRQGTYEQYF. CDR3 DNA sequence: TGTGCCACCAGTGATAGACAGGGAACCTACGAGCAGTACTTC.

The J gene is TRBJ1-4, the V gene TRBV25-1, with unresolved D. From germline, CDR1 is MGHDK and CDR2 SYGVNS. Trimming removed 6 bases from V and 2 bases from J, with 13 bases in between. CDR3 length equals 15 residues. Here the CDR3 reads CASRDARATNEKLFF. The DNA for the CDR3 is TGTGCCAGCAGAGATGCGAGGGCGACTAATGAAAAACTGTTTTTT. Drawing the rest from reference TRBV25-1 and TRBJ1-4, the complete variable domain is EADIYQTPRYLVIGTGKKITLECSQTMGHDKMYWYQQDPGMELHLIHYSYGVNSTEKGDLSSESTVSRIRTEHFPLTLESARPSHTSQYLCASRDARATNEKLFFGSGTQLSVL.

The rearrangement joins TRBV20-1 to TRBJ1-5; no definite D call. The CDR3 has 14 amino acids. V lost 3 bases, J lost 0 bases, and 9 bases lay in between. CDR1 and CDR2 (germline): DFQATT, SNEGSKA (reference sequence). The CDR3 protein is CSARREYSNQPQHF. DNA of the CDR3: TGCAGTGCTAGGAGGGAATATAGCAATCAGCCCCAGCATTTT.

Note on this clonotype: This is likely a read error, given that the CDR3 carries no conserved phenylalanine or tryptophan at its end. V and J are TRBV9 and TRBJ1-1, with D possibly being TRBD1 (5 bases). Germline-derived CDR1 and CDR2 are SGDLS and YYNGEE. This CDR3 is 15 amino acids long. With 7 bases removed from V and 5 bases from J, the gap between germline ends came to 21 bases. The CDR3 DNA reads TGTGCCAGCCGGCTGCCAGCGCAGGGCGGGACTGAAGCTTTCCTT. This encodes CASRLPAQGGTEAFL.

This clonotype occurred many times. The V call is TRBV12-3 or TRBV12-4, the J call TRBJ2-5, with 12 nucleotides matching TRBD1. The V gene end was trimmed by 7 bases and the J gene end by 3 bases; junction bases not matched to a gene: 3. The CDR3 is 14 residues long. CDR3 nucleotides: TGTGCCAGCACCGGGACAGGGGGCAAAGAGACCCAGTACTTC. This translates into CASTGTGGKETQYF.

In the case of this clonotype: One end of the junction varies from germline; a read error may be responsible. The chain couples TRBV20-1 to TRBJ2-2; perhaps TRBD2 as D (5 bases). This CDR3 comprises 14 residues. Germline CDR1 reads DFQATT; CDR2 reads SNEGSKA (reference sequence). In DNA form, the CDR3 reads TGCAGTACTCCGCGAGATGGAAACACCGGGGAGCTGTCTTGG. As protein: CSTPRDGNTGELSW.

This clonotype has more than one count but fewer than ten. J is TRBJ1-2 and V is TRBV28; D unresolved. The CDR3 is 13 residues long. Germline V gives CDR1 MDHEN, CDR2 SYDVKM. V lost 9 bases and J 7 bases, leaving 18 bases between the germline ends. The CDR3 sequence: CASTETFVRGYTF. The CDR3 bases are TGTGCCAGTACGGAGACTTTCGTCCGTGGCTACACCTTC.

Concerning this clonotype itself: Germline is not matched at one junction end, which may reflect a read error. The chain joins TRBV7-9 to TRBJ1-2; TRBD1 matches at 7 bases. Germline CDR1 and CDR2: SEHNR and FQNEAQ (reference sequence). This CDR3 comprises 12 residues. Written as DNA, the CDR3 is TGTGCCAGCAGCTACAGGGGAAGTGGCTACGCCTTC. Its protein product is CASSYRGSGYAF.

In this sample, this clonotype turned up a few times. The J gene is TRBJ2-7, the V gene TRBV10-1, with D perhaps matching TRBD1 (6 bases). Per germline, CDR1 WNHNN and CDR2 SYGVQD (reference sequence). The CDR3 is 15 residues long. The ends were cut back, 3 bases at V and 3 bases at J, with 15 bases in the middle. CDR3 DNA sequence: TGCGCCAGCAGTGATAGGGGCAGGGGAGACTACGAGCAGTACTTC. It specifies CASSDRGRGDYEQYF.

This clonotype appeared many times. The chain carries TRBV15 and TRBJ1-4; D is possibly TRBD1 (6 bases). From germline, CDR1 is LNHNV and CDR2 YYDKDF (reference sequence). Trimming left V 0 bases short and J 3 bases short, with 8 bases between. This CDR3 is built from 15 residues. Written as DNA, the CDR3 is TGTGCCACCAGCAGAGAACAGGGTTCTAATGAAAAACTGTTTTTT. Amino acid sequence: CATSREQGSNEKLFF. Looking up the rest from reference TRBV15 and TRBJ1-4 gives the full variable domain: DAMVIQNPRYQVTQFGKPVTLSCSQTLNHNVMYWYQQKSSQAPKLLFHYYDKDFNNEADTPDNFQSRRPNTSFCFLDIRSPGLGDTAMYLCATSREQGSNEKLFFGSGTQLSVL.

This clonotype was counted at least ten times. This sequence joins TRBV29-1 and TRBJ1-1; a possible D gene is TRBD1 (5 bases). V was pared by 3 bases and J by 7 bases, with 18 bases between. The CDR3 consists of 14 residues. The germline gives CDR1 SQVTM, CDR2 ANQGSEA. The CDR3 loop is CSVDRGGTNGEAFF. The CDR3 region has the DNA TGCAGCGTTGACCGCGGCGGGACCAACGGTGAAGCTTTCTTT.

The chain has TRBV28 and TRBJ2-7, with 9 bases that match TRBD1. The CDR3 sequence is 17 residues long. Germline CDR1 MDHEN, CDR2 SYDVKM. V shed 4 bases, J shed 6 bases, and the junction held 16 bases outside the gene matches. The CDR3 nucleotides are TGTGCCAGCAGTTCTTATCCGGGACAGGGATTAGATGGCGAGCAGTACTTC. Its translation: CASSSYPGQGLDGEQYF.

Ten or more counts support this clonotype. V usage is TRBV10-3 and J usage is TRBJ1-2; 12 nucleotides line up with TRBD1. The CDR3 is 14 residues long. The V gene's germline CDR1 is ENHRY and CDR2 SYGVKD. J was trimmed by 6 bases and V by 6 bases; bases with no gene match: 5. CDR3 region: CAIRGQGAPDGYTF. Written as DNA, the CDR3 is TGTGCCATCAGGGGACAGGGGGCGCCGGATGGCTACACCTTC.

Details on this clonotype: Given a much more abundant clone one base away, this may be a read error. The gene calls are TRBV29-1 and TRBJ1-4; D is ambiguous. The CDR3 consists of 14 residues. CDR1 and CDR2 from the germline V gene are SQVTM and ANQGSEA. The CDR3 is CSVEGLGDNEILFF. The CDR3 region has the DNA TGCAGCGTTGAAGGACTCGGAGATAATGAAATACTGTTTTTT.

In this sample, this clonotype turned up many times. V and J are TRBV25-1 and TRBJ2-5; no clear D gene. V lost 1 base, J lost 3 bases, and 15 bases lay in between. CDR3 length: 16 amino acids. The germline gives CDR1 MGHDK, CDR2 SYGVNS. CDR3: CASSESPQPRKETQYF. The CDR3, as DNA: TGTGCCAGCAGTGAATCTCCCCAGCCGCGAAAAGAGACCCAGTACTTC. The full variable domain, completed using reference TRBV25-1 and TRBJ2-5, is EADIYQTPRYLVIGTGKKITLECSQTMGHDKMYWYQQDPGMELHLIHYSYGVNSTEKGDLSSESTVSRIRTEHFPLTLESARPSHTSQYLCASSESPQPRKETQYFGPGTRLLVL.

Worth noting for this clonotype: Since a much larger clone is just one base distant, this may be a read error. The CDR3 sequence: CASSLEGEINYGYAF. The CDR3 DNA reads as TGTGCCAGCAGCTTAGAAGGGGAAATTAACTATGGCTACGCCTTC. The J gene is TRBJ1-2, the V gene TRBV11-1, with D tentatively TRBD1 (5 bases). Germline V CDR1 and CDR2: SGHAT, FQDESV (reference sequence). The CDR3 is 15 amino acids.

CDR3 loop: CASSKHRDGYYEQYF. DNA of the CDR3: TGTGCCAGCAGTAAACACCGGGACGGTTACTACGAGCAGTACTTC. The rearrangement links TRBV6-2 or TRBV6-3 to TRBJ2-7; D may correspond to TRBD1 or TRBD2 (5 bases each). The germline V gene encodes CDR1 MNHEY and CDR2 SVGEGT. The length of the CDR3 is 15 residues. V was clipped by 5 bases and J by 3 bases, with 17 bases between them.

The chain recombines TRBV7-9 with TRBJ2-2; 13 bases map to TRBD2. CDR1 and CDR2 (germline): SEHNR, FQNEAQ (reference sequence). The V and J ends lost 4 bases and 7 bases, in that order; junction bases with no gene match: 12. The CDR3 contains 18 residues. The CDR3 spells CASSSRGTSGTRDGELFF. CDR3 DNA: TGTGCCAGCAGCTCCCGAGGGACTAGCGGGACGAGAGACGGGGAGCTGTTTTTT.

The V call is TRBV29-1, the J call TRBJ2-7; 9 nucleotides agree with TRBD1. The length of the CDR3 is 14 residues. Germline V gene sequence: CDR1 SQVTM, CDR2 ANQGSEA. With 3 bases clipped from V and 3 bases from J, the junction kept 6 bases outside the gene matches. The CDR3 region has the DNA TGCAGCGTTGAGGGCCAGACAGGGGGCTACGAGCAGTACTTC. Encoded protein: CSVEGQTGGYEQYF.

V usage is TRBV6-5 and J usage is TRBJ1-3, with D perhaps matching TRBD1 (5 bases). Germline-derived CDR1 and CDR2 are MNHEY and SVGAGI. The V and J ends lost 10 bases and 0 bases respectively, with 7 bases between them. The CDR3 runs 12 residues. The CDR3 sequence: CAIRDSGNTIYF. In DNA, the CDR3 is TGTGCCATCAGGGACTCTGGAAACACCATATATTTT.

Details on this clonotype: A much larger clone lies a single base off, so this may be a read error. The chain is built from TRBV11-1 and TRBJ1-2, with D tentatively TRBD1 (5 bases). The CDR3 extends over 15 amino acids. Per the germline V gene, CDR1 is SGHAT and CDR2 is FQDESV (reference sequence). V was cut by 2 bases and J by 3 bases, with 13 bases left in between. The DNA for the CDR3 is TGTGCCAGCAGCTTATTTGGGGCAGAGGACTATGGCTACACCTTC. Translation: CASSLFGAEDYGYTF.

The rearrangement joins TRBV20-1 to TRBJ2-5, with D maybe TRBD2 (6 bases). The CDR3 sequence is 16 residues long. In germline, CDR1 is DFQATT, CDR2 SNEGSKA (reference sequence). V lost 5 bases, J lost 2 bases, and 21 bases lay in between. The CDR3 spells CSAWALTGVSQETQYF. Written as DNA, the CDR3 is TGCAGTGCTTGGGCCCTTACGGGGGTATCGCAAGAGACCCAGTACTTC.

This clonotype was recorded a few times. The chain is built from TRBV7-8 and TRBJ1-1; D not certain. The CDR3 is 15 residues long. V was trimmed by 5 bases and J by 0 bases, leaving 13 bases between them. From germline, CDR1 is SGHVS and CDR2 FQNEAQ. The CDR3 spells CASSPWALMNTEAFF. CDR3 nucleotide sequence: TGTGCCAGCAGCCCATGGGCGCTCATGAACACTGAAGCTTTCTTT. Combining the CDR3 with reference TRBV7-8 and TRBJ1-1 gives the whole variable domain GAGVSQSPRYKVAKRGQDVALRCDPISGHVSLFWYQQALGQGPEFLTYFQNEAQLDKSGLPSDRFFAERPEGSVSTLKIQRTQQEDSAVYLCASSPWALMNTEAFFGQGTRLTVV.